The 27 T cell receptor beta chains below come from one sample, sequenced in a study of blood T cell repertoires in COVID-19. Sequencing was performed with immunoSEQ multiplex PCR; in TCRdb, only in-frame clones are kept and a portion is missing. In the table there are roughly 130,000 clones, around 90% of which are singletons. The sequenced material came from peripheral blood. These receptor sequences come from a man between 60 and 75 years old with COVID-19, enrolled during active disease.

V is TRBV2 and J is TRBJ1-2; TRBD1 agrees at 8 bases. The ends lost 4 bases at V and 4 bases at J; junction bases unmatched: 8. The CDR3 sequence is 15 residues long. The germline V gene has CDR1 SNHLY and CDR2 FYNNEI. The CDR3 sequence is CASSAWTGRSYGYTF. CDR3 coding DNA: TGTGCCAGCAGTGCCTGGACAGGGAGGAGCTATGGCTACACCTTC.

The chain links TRBV7-8 to TRBJ2-1; 7 bases match TRBD2. Germline V gene lookup returns CDR1 SGHVS and CDR2 FQNEAQ. The CDR3 sequence is 16 residues long. V lost 5 bases and J lost 2; bases outside the gene matches: 9. As DNA, the CDR3 is TGTGCCAGCAGCGCAAGGATCACTAGCGCCTACAATGAGCAGTTCTTC. Its translation is CASSARITSAYNEQFF.

This clone appeared a few times. The chain links TRBV27 to TRBJ2-1; 14 bases agree with TRBD2. J was trimmed by 6 bases and V by 6 bases; bases with no gene match: 4. Germline V gene sequence: CDR1 MNHEY, CDR2 SMNVEV (reference sequence). CDR3 length: 15 residues. The CDR3 region is CASSRGLAGGNEQFF. The CDR3 DNA sequence: TGTGCCAGCAGCCGCGGACTAGCGGGAGGCAATGAGCAGTTCTTC.

This chain joins TRBV7-9 and TRBJ2-3, with D unclear. This CDR3 spans 13 amino acids. V was shortened by 6 bases and J by 0 bases, with 7 bases between the two germline ends. Germline V gene lookup returns CDR1 SEHNR and CDR2 FQNEAQ (reference sequence). This CDR3 reads CASSLQSTDTQYF. In DNA, the CDR3 is TGTGCCAGCAGTTTGCAGAGCACAGATACGCAGTATTTT.

J is TRBJ1-6 and V is TRBV6-2 or TRBV6-3; a possible D gene is TRBD1 (5 bases). CDR1 and CDR2 from the germline V gene are MNHEY and SVGEGT. The CDR3 spans 16 residues. The ends were cut back, 0 bases at V and 7 bases at J, with 13 bases in the middle. CDR3 in amino acids: CASSYSRGVKNSPLHF. CDR3 sequence (DNA): TGTGCCAGCAGTTACTCCCGGGGGGTGAAGAATTCACCCCTCCACTTT.

The chain employs TRBV19 and TRBJ2-1; weak D call: TRBD2 (5 bases). The V gene lost 3 bases and the J gene lost 1 base, with 7 bases spanning the gap. This CDR3 has 14 residues. Per the germline V gene, CDR1 is LNHDA and CDR2 is SQIVND (reference sequence). The CDR3, as DNA: TGTGCCAGTAGTATTACGGGGTCCTACAATGAGCAGTTCTTC. It specifies CASSITGSYNEQFF.

The chain joins TRBV19 to TRBJ2-2; D gene ambiguous. From germline, CDR1 is LNHDA and CDR2 SQIVND (reference sequence). The V end was cut by 5 bases, the J end by 1 base, with 8 bases between. The CDR3 sequence is 14 residues long. The CDR3: CASSVNKNTGELFF. The CDR3 bases are TGTGCCAGTAGTGTTAACAAGAACACCGGGGAGCTGTTTTTT.

This clone was seen just once. The V and J genes are TRBV15 and TRBJ2-1; 9 nucleotides match TRBD1. V was clipped by 4 bases and J by 3 bases; unmatched bases: 7. Germline CDR1 reads LNHNV; CDR2 reads YYDKDF (reference sequence). The CDR3 extends over 16 amino acids. CDR3 sequence: CATSKLQGAGYNEQFF. CDR3 coding DNA: TGTGCCACCAGCAAATTACAGGGGGCAGGCTACAATGAGCAGTTCTTC. Combining the CDR3 with reference TRBV15 and TRBJ2-1 gives the whole variable domain DAMVIQNPRYQVTQFGKPVTLSCSQTLNHNVMYWYQQKSSQAPKLLFHYYDKDFNNEADTPDNFQSRRPNTSFCFLDIRSPGLGDTAMYLCATSKLQGAGYNEQFFGPGTRLTVL.

The chain couples TRBV12-5 to TRBJ2-5; no clear D. CDR1 and CDR2 from the germline V gene are LGHNT and FRNRAP. The V gene lost 5 bases and the J gene lost 5 bases, with 12 bases spanning the gap. This CDR3 region has 13 residues. The CDR3 protein is CASGPPTRETQYF. The CDR3 coding sequence is TGTGCTAGTGGTCCCCCGACGCGGGAGACCCAGTACTTC.

V gene TRBV5-6 combines with J gene TRBJ2-7; 8 bases align to TRBD1. Trimming took 4 bases from V and 1 from J; bases not matched to a gene: 10. CDR1 and CDR2 (germline): SGHDT, YYEEEE. The CDR3 contains 16 residues. The CDR3 region has the DNA TGTGCCAGCAGCCCGTACCGGGACAGGCGTTCCTACGAGCAGTACTTC. Its protein product is CASSPYRDRRSYEQYF.

This sequence joins TRBV9 and TRBJ2-5; no definite D call. The CDR3 length is 14 residues. Germline V gives CDR1 SGDLS, CDR2 YYNGEE. Trimming cost V 0 bases and J 1 base, with 7 bases left between them. The CDR3 bases are TGTGCCAGCAGCGTAGTAGAGGTCCAAGAGACCCAGTACTTC. Its protein product is CASSVVEVQETQYF.

This clone appeared once. This chain links TRBV10-3 with TRBJ1-3; D remains ambiguous. The CDR3 has 17 amino acids. Germline lookup yields CDR1 ENHRY and CDR2 SYGVKD. V was pared by 2 bases and J by 0 bases, with 14 bases between. CDR3 amino acids: CAISERGFPSSGNTIYF. The CDR3 coding sequence is TGTGCCATCAGTGAGCGGGGTTTCCCCAGCTCTGGAAACACCATATATTTT.

The chain has TRBV5-1 and TRBJ2-2, with D maybe TRBD2 (6 bases). CDR1 is SGHRS, CDR2 YFSETQ, per germline. V lost 3 bases to trimming and J lost 0 bases, with 9 bases between them. The CDR3 length is 15 residues. The CDR3 is CASSWGVPNTGELFF. In DNA form, the CDR3 reads TGCGCCAGCAGCTGGGGGGTACCGAACACCGGGGAGCTGTTTTTT. Supplemented by reference TRBV5-1 and TRBJ2-2, the full variable domain reads KAGVTQTPRYLIKTRGQQVTLSCSPISGHRSVSWYQQTPGQGLQFLFEYFSETQRNKGNFPGRFSGRQFSNSRSEMNVSTLELGDSALYLCASSWGVPNTGELFFGEGSRLTVL.

V gene TRBV5-1 combines with J gene TRBJ2-3, with 7 bases lining up with TRBD1. There are 17 residues in the CDR3. V dropped 3 bases and J dropped 3; count of bases not matched to a gene: 13. Germline V gene sequence: CDR1 SGHRS, CDR2 YFSETQ. CDR3 sequence (DNA): TGCGCCAGCAGCTCCGCACGGCAGGGGGTGTGGACAGATACGCAGTATTTT. This sequence encodes CASSSARQGVWTDTQYF.

The CDR3 DNA is TGTGCCAGCAGCGCGACCAGACAGGGAGCGTATGGCTACACCTTC. The encoded protein is CASSATRQGAYGYTF. J is TRBJ1-2 and V is TRBV11-1, with TRBD1 matching 7 bases. V shed 5 bases, J shed 5 bases, and the junction held 11 bases outside the gene matches. Germline V gene sequence: CDR1 SGHAT, CDR2 FQDESV (reference sequence). The CDR3 has 15 residues.

The table lists this clone with a count of one. V gene TRBV7-3 combines with J gene TRBJ2-5; 9 bases fit TRBD1. The CDR3 sequence is 15 residues long. The V and J ends lost 5 bases and 1 base, in that order; junction bases with no gene match: 5. Germline V CDR1 and CDR2: SGHTA, FQGTGA. The CDR3 spells CASSLQGAAQETQYF. The DNA for the CDR3 is TGTGCCAGCAGCCTACAGGGGGCAGCCCAAGAGACCCAGTACTTC.

The CDR3 DNA reads TGTGCCAGCAGCCAACCTGACAGGGACTCACCCCTCCACTTT. This codes for CASSQPDRDSPLHF. This chain links TRBV3-1 (or the pseudogene TRBV3-2) with TRBJ1-6, with 7 bases aligning to TRBD1. Trimming removed 2 bases from V and 10 bases from J; junction bases left unmatched: 5. The CDR3 totals 14 residues. Germline V CDR1 and CDR2: LGHDT, YNNKEL (reference sequence).

This sequence joins TRBV4-3 and TRBJ1-3; perhaps TRBD1 as D (5 bases). Germline CDR1 is LGHNA and CDR2 is YSLEER. V was clipped by 4 bases and J by 4 bases, with 17 bases between them. The CDR3 spans 16 residues. The CDR3 protein is CASSPGGVIFGNTIYF. The CDR3 coding sequence is TGCGCCAGCAGCCCGGGGGGGGTTATCTTCGGAAACACCATATATTTT.

The rearrangement links TRBV3-1 (or the pseudogene TRBV3-2) to TRBJ2-1; TRBD2 aligns across 10 bases. The CDR3 runs to 17 residues. Germline V gene sequence: CDR1 LGHDT, CDR2 YNNKEL (reference sequence). V trimming: 1 base; J trimming: 12 bases; junction bases outside the gene matches: 15. Here the CDR3 DNA reads TGTGCCAGCAGCCAAGGGGAGTCTAGCGGGAGCCCCGAGGGGCAGTTCTTC. Encoded protein: CASSQGESSGSPEGQFF.

The rearrangement uses TRBV4-1 and TRBJ1-4, with 10 bases lining up with TRBD1. The germline V gene has CDR1 MGHRA and CDR2 YSYEKL. This CDR3 comprises 15 residues. V trimming: 7 bases; J trimming: 6 bases; junction bases outside the gene matches: 8. DNA for the CDR3: TGCGCCAGCACCCCAGGTGGGACAGGGGATGAAAAACTGTTTTTT. Protein sequence: CASTPGGTGDEKLFF.

The chain employs TRBV3-1 (or the pseudogene TRBV3-2) and TRBJ1-1, with a weak D call TRBD1 (5 bases). V was shortened by 3 bases and J by 8 bases, with 25 bases between the two germline ends. Germline lookup yields CDR1 LGHDT and CDR2 YNNKEL (reference sequence). CDR3 length equals 17 residues. Here the CDR3 reads CASSHEPSAREGVEAFF. The CDR3 nucleotides are TGTGCCAGCAGCCACGAACCCTCTGCCAGGGAAGGCGTAGAAGCTTTCTTT.

V gene TRBV7-9 combines with J gene TRBJ1-1; no clear D gene. The CDR3 has 13 amino acids. The germline CDR1 and CDR2 sequences are SEHNR and FQNEAQ (reference sequence). V dropped 8 bases and J dropped 1 base, with 11 bases sitting between them. CDR3 sequence reads: CASLLGGNTEAFF. The CDR3 DNA sequence: TGTGCCAGCTTGCTTGGAGGGAACACTGAAGCTTTCTTT.

The rearrangement links TRBV27 to TRBJ2-2, with TRBD2 matching 9 bases. The trim removed 2 bases at V and 7 bases at J, leaving 8 bases unmatched. This CDR3 contains 16 residues. Germline V gives CDR1 MNHEY, CDR2 SMNVEV (reference sequence). The CDR3 loop is CASSLDAGGPLGELFF. CDR3 nucleotide sequence: TGTGCCAGCAGTTTAGATGCGGGAGGGCCGCTCGGGGAGCTGTTTTTT.

This chain connects TRBV11-2 to TRBJ2-2, with D perhaps matching TRBD1 (7 bases). V shed 4 bases and J shed 6 bases, with 12 bases lying between them. There are 14 residues in the CDR3. Germline assignment: CDR1 SGHAT and CDR2 FQNNGV. CDR3 residues: CASSSRRGAGELFF. The CDR3 DNA is TGTGCCAGCAGCTCCCGCAGGGGGGCCGGGGAGCTGTTTTTT.

The CDR3 DNA is TGCAGTGCTAGTGCTGTAGCGGCGAACACCGGGGAGCTGTTTTTT. Its translation is CSASAVAANTGELFF. V and J are TRBV20-1 and TRBJ2-2, with D perhaps matching TRBD2 (6 bases). The CDR3 has 15 amino acids. Germline-derived CDR1 and CDR2 are DFQATT and SNEGSKA (reference sequence). V was shortened by 3 bases and J by 0 bases, with 11 bases between the two germline ends.

This clone was seen once. Other DNA sequences of this sample code for an identical CDR3. The V and J genes are TRBV19 and TRBJ1-1; 7 bases fit TRBD1. The V gene's germline CDR1 is LNHDA and CDR2 SQIVND (reference sequence). The CDR3 spans 14 residues. Losses at the gene ends were 1 base for V and 1 base for J; bases not matched to a gene: 0. The CDR3 spells CASSIGQGNTEAFF. CDR3 nucleotides: TGTGCCAGTAGTATAGGACAGGGGAACACTGAAGCTTTCTTT.

V gene TRBV30 combines with J gene TRBJ2-7; possible D gene TRBD2, 5 bases. This CDR3 comprises 13 residues. Trimming pared 0 bases from V and 4 bases from J, leaving 10 bases between. The germline V gene encodes CDR1 GTSNPN and CDR2 SVGIG (reference sequence). The CDR3 region has the DNA TGTGCCTGGAGTGTAGGAGGCATATACGAGCAGTACTTC. Encoded protein: CAWSVGGIYEQYF.